These 23 T cell receptor beta chains were sequenced from one sample in a study of CD8 T cells in ankylosing spondylitis. Study-level points and caveats: The study identified a TCR beta motif of fewer than 10 highly homologous variants that appeared characteristic of ankylosing spondylitis blood.

Their antigens are not known. In TCRdb, the 5' RACE reads were re-called with MiXCR into one record per CDR3 protein. The sample yields 670,000 or so distinct CDR3 sequences, under 20% seen once. The sample comprised blood, either unsorted or a sorted T cell fraction (not recorded which). These receptors were taken from a male donor with ankylosing spondylitis.

This clonotype was observed a handful of times. The chain couples TRBV15 to TRBJ2-3, with 12 bases fitting TRBD2. V lost 1 base and J lost 6; bases outside the gene matches: 14. CDR1 LNHNV and CDR2 YYDKDF come from the germline V gene (reference sequence). CDR3 length: 19 amino acids. CDR3 protein: CATSRVRGGLAGASDTQYF. CDR3 nucleotide sequence: TGTGCCACCAGCAGAGTAAGGGGGGGACTAGCGGGTGCCTCCGATACGCAGTATTTT.

This clonotype was observed a handful of times. The genes are TRBV2 and TRBJ2-2; TRBD2 matches 7 bases. The junction had 6 bases not matched to a gene; V was cut back by 6 bases and J by 8 bases. The CDR3 consists of 13 residues. Germline CDR1 is SNHLY and CDR2 is FYNNEI. CDR3 in DNA: TGTGCCAGCAGACCTACTAGCGTGGGGGAGCTGTTTTTT. Its translation is CASRPTSVGELFF.

A note on this clonotype: One junction end disagrees with the germline gene, perhaps due to a read error. The rearrangement uses TRBV6-1 and TRBJ2-3, with TRBD2 matching 8 bases. The CDR3 runs to 15 residues. Germline CDR1 is MNHNS and CDR2 is SASEGT. CDR3 residues: CASGERAGAADTQYF. For the CDR3, the DNA is TGTGCCAGCGGTGAAAGAGCGGGAGCGGCAGATACGCAGTATTTT.

The CDR3 DNA is TGCAGTGCTAGGAGGGACTTACCAGATACGCAGTATTTT. Amino acid sequence: CSARRDLPDTQYF. This rearrangement joins TRBV20-1 to TRBJ2-3, with a possible D match to TRBD2 (6 bases). The V gene lost 3 bases and the J gene lost 4 bases, with 11 bases spanning the gap. The CDR3 is 13 amino acids. Germline CDR1 and CDR2: DFQATT and SNEGSKA (reference sequence).

The rearrangement uses TRBV28 and TRBJ2-2; D possibly matches TRBD1 or TRBD2 (5 bases each). Germline CDR1 and CDR2: MDHEN and SYDVKM. The CDR3 extends over 15 amino acids. V lost 5 bases and J lost 4, with 14 bases in between. CDR3 DNA sequence: TGTGCCAGCAGTCTCCTCTGGGGGAGCACCGGGGAGCTGTTTTTT. This translates into CASSLLWGSTGELFF.

This clonotype was seen more than once but under ten times. The rearrangement uses TRBV9 and TRBJ2-1, with D hard to call. CDR1 is SGDLS, CDR2 YYNGEE, per germline. V gave up 0 bases and J gave up 8 bases, with 18 bases separating them. CDR3 size: 16 residues. As DNA, the CDR3 is TGTGCCAGCAGCGTAGAACGGCAGTCAGGTGTGGATGAGCAGTTCTTC. Translation: CASSVERQSGVDEQFF.

The chain links TRBV5-1 to TRBJ2-7; D tentatively reads TRBD1 or TRBD2 (6 bases each). V was clipped by 2 bases and J by 6 bases, with 12 bases between them. This CDR3 comprises 13 residues. Per the germline V gene, CDR1 is SGHRS and CDR2 is YFSETQ. In DNA form, the CDR3 reads TGCGCCAGCAGCTTCCGACAGGAGGGCGAGCAGTACTTC. It yields the protein CASSFRQEGEQYF. The variable domain in full, with the rest retrieved from reference TRBV5-1 and TRBJ2-7, is KAGVTQTPRYLIKTRGQQVTLSCSPISGHRSVSWYQQTPGQGLQFLFEYFSETQRNKGNFPGRFSGRQFSNSRSEMNVSTLELGDSALYLCASSFRQEGEQYFGPGTRLTVT.

V is TRBV6-5 and J is TRBJ2-2; D is unresolved. The CDR3 is 16 amino acids. V lost 2 bases and J lost 0, with 10 bases in between. The V gene's germline CDR1 is MNHEY and CDR2 SVGAGI. The CDR3 protein is CASSYGVYANTGELFF. CDR3 DNA: TGTGCCAGCAGTTACGGTGTCTACGCGAACACCGGGGAGCTGTTTTTT.

The rearrangement links TRBV5-1 to TRBJ2-7, with TRBD2 matching over 10 bases. CDR3 length equals 16 residues. Looked up from germline, CDR1 is SGHRS and CDR2 is YFSETQ. The V gene end was trimmed by 2 bases and the J gene end by 3 bases; junction bases not matched to a gene: 8. For the CDR3, the DNA is TGCGCCAGCAGCTTTAAAAGCGGGGGGGCCAGCTACGAGCAGTACTTC. Translated, it gives CASSFKSGGASYEQYF.

The chain's CDR3 is CASSLDGELFF. The CDR3 nucleotides read TGCGCCAGCAGCTTGGACGGGGAGCTGTTTTTT. The chain uses TRBV5-1 and TRBJ2-2, with D hard to call. CDR1 and CDR2 (germline): SGHRS, YFSETQ. V was pared by 0 bases and J by 7 bases, with 1 base between. This CDR3 is 11 amino acids long.

This clonotype turned up a few times. The rearrangement joins TRBV4-1 to TRBJ2-7, with D possibly being TRBD2 (5 bases). CDR3 length: 15 residues. Per the germline V gene, CDR1 is MGHRA and CDR2 is YSYEKL. The V end lost 0 bases, the J end lost 2 bases, and 11 bases lay between the germline ends. CDR3 residues: CASSQEGRTAYEQYF. The CDR3 DNA is TGCGCCAGCAGCCAAGAAGGGCGGACTGCCTACGAGCAGTACTTC.

CDR3: CSAFGISYNEQFF. The CDR3 region has the DNA TGCAGTGCTTTCGGGATTTCCTACAATGAGCAGTTCTTC. The chain carries TRBV20-1 and TRBJ2-1; D is possibly TRBD2 (5 bases). Germline values: CDR1 DFQATT, CDR2 SNEGSKA (reference sequence). The germline V and J ends were trimmed by 5 bases and 1 base, with 9 bases remaining between them. The CDR3 spans 13 residues.

This clonotype has more than one count but fewer than ten. The J gene is TRBJ2-7, the V gene TRBV12-3 or TRBV12-4, with D tentatively TRBD1 (5 bases). This CDR3 region has 15 residues. V lost 3 bases and J lost 2, with 14 bases in between. For the CDR3, the DNA is TGTGCCAGCAGTTTTTCTCAGGGTCCGACCTACGAGCAGTACTTC. Translated, it gives CASSFSQGPTYEQYF.

The J gene is TRBJ1-1, the V gene TRBV7-9; 10 bases are a match to TRBD1. Germline loops: CDR1 SEHNR, CDR2 FQNEAQ (reference sequence). Trimming removed 0 bases from V and 5 bases from J; junction bases left unmatched: 3. The CDR3 consists of 15 residues. CDR3 nucleotide sequence: TGTGCCAGCAGCTTAGCGGGACAGGGGTTGACTGAAGCTTTCTTT. Protein: CASSLAGQGLTEAFF. Complete variable domain (other parts from reference TRBV7-9 and TRBJ1-1): DTGVSQNPRHKITKRGQNVTFRCDPISEHNRLYWYRQTLGQGPEFLTYFQNEAQLEKSRLLSDRFSAERPKGSFSTLEIQRTEQGDSAMYLCASSLAGQGLTEAFFGQGTRLTVV.

This clonotype has more than one count but fewer than ten. The chain couples TRBV20-1 to TRBJ2-1, with a tentative D call TRBD2 (7 bases). Per the germline V gene, CDR1 is DFQATT and CDR2 is SNEGSKA (reference sequence). The CDR3 is 13 amino acids. The V and J ends lost 5 bases and 6 bases respectively, with 14 bases between them. This CDR3 reads CSARGATANEQFF. Here the CDR3 DNA reads TGCAGTGCTCGGGGGGCCACAGCCAATGAGCAGTTCTTC.

The rearrangement joins TRBV27 to TRBJ1-1; D perhaps matches TRBD1 (5 bases). The V end was cut by 5 bases, the J end by 0 bases, with 10 bases between. Germline CDR1 reads MNHEY; CDR2 reads SMNVEV (reference sequence). The length of the CDR3 is 14 residues. CDR3 DNA: TGTGCCAGCAGTCCGACAGTTATGAACACTGAAGCTTTCTTT. As protein: CASSPTVMNTEAFF.

The chain joins TRBV11-2 to TRBJ2-2; D could derive from TRBD1 or TRBD2 (5 bases each). Trimming cost V 5 bases and J 3 bases, with 10 bases left between them. Looked up from germline, CDR1 is SGHAT and CDR2 is FQNNGV. The CDR3 spans 14 residues. CDR3: CASSPLGDTGELFF. CDR3 DNA sequence: TGTGCCAGCAGCCCCTTGGGGGACACCGGGGAGCTGTTTTTT.

This clonotype was counted between two and nine times. This chain uses TRBV20-1 with TRBJ2-3; 9 bases align to TRBD2. Germline CDR1 reads DFQATT; CDR2 reads SNEGSKA (reference sequence). The CDR3 is made up of 21 amino acids. J gave up 0 bases and V 1 base, and 20 bases lay outside the gene matches. The CDR3 here is CSARVNPLRPASGDSTDTQYF. The DNA for the CDR3 is TGCAGTGCTAGAGTAAACCCCCTCAGACCGGCTAGCGGGGATAGCACAGATACGCAGTATTTT.

The chain has TRBV20-1 and TRBJ2-3; D could derive from TRBD1 or TRBD2 (5 bases each). The CDR3 is 12 amino acids. Per the germline V gene, CDR1 is DFQATT and CDR2 is SNEGSKA (reference sequence). Trimming took 5 bases from V and 3 from J, leaving 9 bases between them. This CDR3 is CSAGTRTDTQYF. CDR3 nucleotide sequence: TGCAGTGCTGGGACCCGGACAGATACGCAGTATTTT.

This clonotype appeared a few times. This chain uses TRBV10-2 with TRBJ2-4; D gene ambiguous. This CDR3 comprises 12 residues. V dropped 3 bases and J dropped 8 bases, with 8 bases sitting between them. Germline CDR1 WSHSY, CDR2 SAAADI. The CDR3: CASSDPQHIQYF. The CDR3, as DNA: TGCGCCAGCAGTGACCCCCAGCACATTCAGTACTTC.

The V gene is TRBV29-1, the J gene TRBJ2-4, with D maybe TRBD2 (5 bases). The CDR3 spans 18 residues. Germline V gene lookup returns CDR1 SQVTM and CDR2 ANQGSEA. V was pared by 0 bases and J by 6 bases, with 24 bases between. The DNA for the CDR3 is TGCAGCGTTGAAGATCGTTCTTCCCTGGACTCCCTGGGAAACATTCAGTACTTC. Amino acids: CSVEDRSSLDSLGNIQYF.

As concerns this clonotype: Germline is not matched at one junction end, which may reflect a read error. The rearrangement joins TRBV6-5 to TRBJ1-2; D is possibly TRBD1 (5 bases). Germline V CDR1 and CDR2: MNHEY, SVGAGI. The CDR3 has 12 amino acids. The CDR3 reads CATSAEGLGYTF. Here the CDR3 DNA reads TGTGCCACCAGTGCGGAGGGACTTGGCTACACCTTC.

This clonotype turned up a few times. The chain recombines TRBV25-1 with TRBJ1-4; D remains unclear. Looked up from germline, CDR1 is MGHDK and CDR2 is SYGVNS. The V gene lost 8 bases and the J gene lost 8 bases, with 15 bases spanning the gap. CDR3 length: 13 amino acids. CDR3 in DNA: TGTGCCAGCCGGGGATCCGCGCGGGAAAAACTGTTTTTT. Its protein product is CASRGSAREKLFF.